This T cell receptor (beta chain) was found in a study of blood T cell repertoires in COVID-19. Overall study context: COVID-19 samples collected from the United States, Italy and Spain covered acute and convalescent phases. T cells, B-cell-depleted T cells, or PBMCs supplied cDNA or gDNA.

In germline, CDR1 is SGHRS, CDR2 YFSETQ. CDR3 length: 15 amino acids. V lost 5 bases to trimming and J lost 4 bases, with 15 bases between them. In the study's own analysis: From reference gene primer amplification, estimates of nucleated cell counts were derived. TCRdb's copy holds only in-frame clones and misses some; the assay was immunoSEQ multiplex PCR. V and J calls and clone size follow that table, whereas D and trimming were derived from the DNA. The table includes under 150,000 clones, about 88% detected once. This TCR was recovered from a woman between 70 and 85 years old who had recovered from COVID-19. The genes are TRBV5-1 and TRBJ2-2, with D perhaps matching TRBD1 (5 bases). The sequencing input was peripheral blood. CDR3 nucleotides: TGCGCCAGCAGTGGGTTCCGGACAAGCACCGGGGAGCTGTTTTTT. Protein: CASSGFRTSTGELFF.